This TCR beta chain was found in a study of blood T cell repertoires in COVID-19. At the level of the study: Sites across the United States, Italy and Spain contributed samples from acute and convalescent COVID-19. PBMCs, B-cell-depleted T cells, or T cells provided the cDNA or gDNA that made up the material.

Per the original data handling: Cell counts per sample came from amplifying reference gene primers. Method: immunoSEQ multiplex PCR; TCRdb's copy keeps in-frame clones and lacks some. V and J calls and clone size follow that table, whereas D and trimming were derived from the DNA. Counted here are more than 200,000 clones, roughly 83% occurring once; the ten biggest clones make up approximately 30%. The CDR3 is 15 residues long. V shed 7 bases and J 3 bases; nucleotides not matched to a gene: 10. CDR1 and CDR2 from the germline V gene are LNHDA and SQIVND (reference sequence). The V and J genes are TRBV19 and TRBJ1-2; 8 bases match TRBD1. The sequenced sample consisted of peripheral blood. The TCR was taken from a man aged 35-49 years with acute or convalescent COVID-19. CDR3: CASKIQDRAYYGYTF. The CDR3 DNA reads as TGTGCCAGTAAGATTCAGGACAGGGCTTACTATGGCTACACCTTC.